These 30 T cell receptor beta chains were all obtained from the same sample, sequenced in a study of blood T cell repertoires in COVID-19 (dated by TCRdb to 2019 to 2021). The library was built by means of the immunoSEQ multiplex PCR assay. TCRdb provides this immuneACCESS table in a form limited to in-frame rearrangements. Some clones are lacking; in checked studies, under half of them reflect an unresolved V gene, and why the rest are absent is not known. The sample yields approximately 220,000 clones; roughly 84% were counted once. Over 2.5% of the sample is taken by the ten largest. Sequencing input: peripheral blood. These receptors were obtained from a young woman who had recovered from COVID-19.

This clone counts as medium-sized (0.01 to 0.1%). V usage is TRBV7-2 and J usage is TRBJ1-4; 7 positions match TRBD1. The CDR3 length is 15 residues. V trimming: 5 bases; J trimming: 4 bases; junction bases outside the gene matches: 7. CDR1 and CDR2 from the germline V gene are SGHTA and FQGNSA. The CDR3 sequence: CASSPQGMGNEKLFF. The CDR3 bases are TGTGCCAGCAGCCCACAGGGGATGGGTAATGAAAAACTGTTTTTT.

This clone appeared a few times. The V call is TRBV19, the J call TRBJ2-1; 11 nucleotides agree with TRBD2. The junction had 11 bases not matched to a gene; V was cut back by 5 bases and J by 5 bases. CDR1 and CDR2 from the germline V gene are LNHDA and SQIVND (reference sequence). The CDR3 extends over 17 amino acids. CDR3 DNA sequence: TGTGCCAGTAGTTTGAGGGGGACTAGCGGTTTCCACAATGAGCAGTTCTTC. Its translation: CASSLRGTSGFHNEQFF.

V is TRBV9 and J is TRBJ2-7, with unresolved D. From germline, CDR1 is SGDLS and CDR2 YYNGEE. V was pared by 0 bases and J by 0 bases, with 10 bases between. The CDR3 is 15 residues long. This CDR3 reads CASSVGYTTSYEQYF. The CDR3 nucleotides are TGTGCCAGCAGCGTAGGGTACACCACCTCCTACGAGCAGTACTTC.

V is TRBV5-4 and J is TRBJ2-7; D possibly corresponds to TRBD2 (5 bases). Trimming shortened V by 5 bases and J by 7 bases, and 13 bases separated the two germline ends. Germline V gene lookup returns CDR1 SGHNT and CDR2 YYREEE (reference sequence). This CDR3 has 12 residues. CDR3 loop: CASRPGPGEQYF. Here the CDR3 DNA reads TGTGCCAGCAGACCTGGGCCGGGAGAGCAGTACTTC.

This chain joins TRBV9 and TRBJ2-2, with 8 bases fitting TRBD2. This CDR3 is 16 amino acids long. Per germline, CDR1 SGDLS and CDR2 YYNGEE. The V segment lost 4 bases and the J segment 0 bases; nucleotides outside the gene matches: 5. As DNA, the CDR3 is TGTGCCAGCAGCACCTCAGCGGGGGCGAACACCGGGGAGCTGTTTTTT. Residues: CASSTSAGANTGELFF.

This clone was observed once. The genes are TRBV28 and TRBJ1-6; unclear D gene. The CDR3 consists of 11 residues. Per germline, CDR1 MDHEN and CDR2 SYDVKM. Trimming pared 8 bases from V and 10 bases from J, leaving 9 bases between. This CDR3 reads CASLGRSPLHF. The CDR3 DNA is TGTGCCAGCCTAGGTAGATCACCCCTCCACTTT.

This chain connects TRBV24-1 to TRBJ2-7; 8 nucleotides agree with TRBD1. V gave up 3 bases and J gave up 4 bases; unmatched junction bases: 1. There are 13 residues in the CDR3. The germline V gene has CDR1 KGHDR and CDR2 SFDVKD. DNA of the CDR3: TGTGCCACCAGTGATGACAGGGGATACGAGCAGTACTTC. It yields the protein CATSDDRGYEQYF.

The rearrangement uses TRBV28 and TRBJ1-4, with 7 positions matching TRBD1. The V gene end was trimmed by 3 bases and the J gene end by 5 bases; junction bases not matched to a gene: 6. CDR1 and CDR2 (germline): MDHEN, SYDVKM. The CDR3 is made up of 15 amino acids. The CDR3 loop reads CASSLPGQRNEKLFF. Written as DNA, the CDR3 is TGTGCCAGCAGTTTGCCGGGACAGAGAAATGAAAAACTGTTTTTT. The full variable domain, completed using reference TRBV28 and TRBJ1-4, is DVKVTQSSRYLVKRTGEKVFLECVQDMDHENMFWYRQDPGLGLRLIYFSYDVKMKEKGDIPEGYSVSREKKERFSLILESASTNQTSMYLCASSLPGQRNEKLFFGSGTQLSVL.

CDR3 residues: CASSPDMRESQFF. CDR3 coding DNA: TGTGCCAGCTCACCTGACATGCGGGAGAGTCAGTTCTTC. The chain links TRBV18 to TRBJ2-1, with 7 bases aligning to TRBD2. The germline V gene has CDR1 KGHSH and CDR2 LQKENI. This CDR3 has 13 amino acids. V dropped 3 bases and J dropped 13; count of bases not matched to a gene: 9.

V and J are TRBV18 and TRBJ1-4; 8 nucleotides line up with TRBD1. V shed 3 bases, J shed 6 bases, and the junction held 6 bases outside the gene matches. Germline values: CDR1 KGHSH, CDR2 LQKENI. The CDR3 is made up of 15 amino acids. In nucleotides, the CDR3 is TGTGCCAGCTCACCCCGTTCAGGGGGCTATGAAAAACTGTTTTTT. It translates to CASSPRSGGYEKLFF.

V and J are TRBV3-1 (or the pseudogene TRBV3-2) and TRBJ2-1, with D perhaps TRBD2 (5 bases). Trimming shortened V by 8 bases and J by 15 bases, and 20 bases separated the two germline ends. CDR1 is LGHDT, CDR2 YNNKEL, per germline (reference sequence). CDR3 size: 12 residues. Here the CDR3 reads CASGPGFPTSFF. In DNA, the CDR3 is TGTGCCAGCGGCCCGGGGTTCCCAACCTCGTTCTTC.

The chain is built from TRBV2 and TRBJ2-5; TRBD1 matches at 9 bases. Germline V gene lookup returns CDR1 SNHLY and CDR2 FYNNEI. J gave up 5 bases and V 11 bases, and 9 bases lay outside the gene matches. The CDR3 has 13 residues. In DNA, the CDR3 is TGTGCCGTGCAACAGGGGGCGGCCGAGACCCAGTACTTC. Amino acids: CAVQQGAAETQYF. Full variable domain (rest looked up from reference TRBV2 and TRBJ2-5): EPEVTQTPSHQVTQMGQEVILRCVPISNHLYFYWYRQILGQKVEFLVSFYNNEISEKSEIFDDQFSVERPDGSNFTLKIRSTKLEDSAMYFCAVQQGAAETQYFGPGTRLLVL.

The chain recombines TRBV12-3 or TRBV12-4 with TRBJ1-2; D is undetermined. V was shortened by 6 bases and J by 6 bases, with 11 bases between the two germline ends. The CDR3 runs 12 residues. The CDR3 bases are TGTGCCAGCAGCCCCCGCGGGGATGGCTACACCTTC. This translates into CASSPRGDGYTF.

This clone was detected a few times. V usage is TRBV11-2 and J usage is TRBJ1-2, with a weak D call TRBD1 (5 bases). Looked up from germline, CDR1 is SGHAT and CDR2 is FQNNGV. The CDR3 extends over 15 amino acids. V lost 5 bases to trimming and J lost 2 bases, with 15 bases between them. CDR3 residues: CASSAGQILNYGYTF. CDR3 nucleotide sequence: TGTGCCAGCAGCGCCGGACAAATCCTCAACTATGGCTACACCTTC.

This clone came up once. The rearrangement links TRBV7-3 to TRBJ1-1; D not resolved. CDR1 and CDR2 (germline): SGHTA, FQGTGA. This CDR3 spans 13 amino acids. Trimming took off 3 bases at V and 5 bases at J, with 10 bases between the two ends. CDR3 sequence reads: CASSFFGQTEAFF. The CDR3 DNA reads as TGTGCCAGCAGCTTTTTTGGGCAGACTGAAGCTTTCTTT. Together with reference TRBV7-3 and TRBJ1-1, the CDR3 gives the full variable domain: GAGVSQTPSNKVTEKGKYVELRCDPISGHTALYWYRQSLGQGPEFLIYFQGTGAADDSGLPNDRFFAVRPEGSVSTLKIQRTERGDSAVYLCASSFFGQTEAFFGQGTRLTVV.

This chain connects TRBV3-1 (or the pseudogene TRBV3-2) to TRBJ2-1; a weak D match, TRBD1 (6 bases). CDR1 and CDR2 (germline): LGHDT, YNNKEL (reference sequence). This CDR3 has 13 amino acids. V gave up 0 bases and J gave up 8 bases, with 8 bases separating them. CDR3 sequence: CASSQDRQDEQFF. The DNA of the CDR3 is TGTGCCAGCAGCCAAGACAGACAGGATGAGCAGTTCTTC.

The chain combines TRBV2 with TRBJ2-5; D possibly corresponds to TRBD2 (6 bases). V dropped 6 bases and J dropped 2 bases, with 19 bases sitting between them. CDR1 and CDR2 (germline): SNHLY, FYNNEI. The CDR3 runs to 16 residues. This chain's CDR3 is CASRASGGPGQETQYF. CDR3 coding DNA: TGTGCCAGCAGGGCCTCAGGAGGGCCGGGGCAAGAGACCCAGTACTTC.

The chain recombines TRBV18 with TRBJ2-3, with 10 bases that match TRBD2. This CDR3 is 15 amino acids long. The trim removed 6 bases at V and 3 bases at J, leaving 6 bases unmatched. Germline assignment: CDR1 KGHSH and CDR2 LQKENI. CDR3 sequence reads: CASSGLAEATDTQYF. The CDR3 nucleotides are TGTGCCAGCTCCGGACTAGCGGAGGCGACAGATACGCAGTATTTT.

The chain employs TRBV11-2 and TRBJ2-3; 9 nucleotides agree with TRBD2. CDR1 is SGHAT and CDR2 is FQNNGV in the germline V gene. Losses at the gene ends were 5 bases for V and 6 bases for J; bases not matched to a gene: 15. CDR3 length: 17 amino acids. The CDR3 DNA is TGTGCCAGCAGCCCCCACGGCCGGGCTAGCGGGATTGATACGCAGTATTTT. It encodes CASSPHGRASGIDTQYF.

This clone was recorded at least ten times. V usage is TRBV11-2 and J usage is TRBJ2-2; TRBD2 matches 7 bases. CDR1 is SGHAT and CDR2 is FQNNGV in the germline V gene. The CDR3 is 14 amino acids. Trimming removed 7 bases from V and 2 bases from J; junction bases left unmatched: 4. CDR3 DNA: TGTGCCAGCACCGGGGACTATAACACCGGGGAGCTGTTTTTT. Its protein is CASTGDYNTGELFF.

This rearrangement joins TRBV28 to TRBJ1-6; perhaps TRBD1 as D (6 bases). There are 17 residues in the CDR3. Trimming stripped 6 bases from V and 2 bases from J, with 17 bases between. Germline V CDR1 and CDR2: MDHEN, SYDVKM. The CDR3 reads CASSEGQGSPYNSPLHF. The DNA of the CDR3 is TGTGCCAGCAGCGAAGGGCAGGGGTCCCCCTATAATTCACCCCTCCACTTT. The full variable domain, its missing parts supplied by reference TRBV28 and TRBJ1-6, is DVKVTQSSRYLVKRTGEKVFLECVQDMDHENMFWYRQDPGLGLRLIYFSYDVKMKEKGDIPEGYSVSREKKERFSLILESASTNQTSMYLCASSEGQGSPYNSPLHFGNGTRLTVT.

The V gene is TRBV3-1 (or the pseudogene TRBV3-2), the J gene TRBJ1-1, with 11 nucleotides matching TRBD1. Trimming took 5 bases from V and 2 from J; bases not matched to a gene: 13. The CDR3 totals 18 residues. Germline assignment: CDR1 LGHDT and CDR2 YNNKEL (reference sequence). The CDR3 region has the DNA TGTGCCAGCAGCGCCGGACAGGGGGCGGGTACGGGTAACACTGAAGCTTTCTTT. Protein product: CASSAGQGAGTGNTEAFF.

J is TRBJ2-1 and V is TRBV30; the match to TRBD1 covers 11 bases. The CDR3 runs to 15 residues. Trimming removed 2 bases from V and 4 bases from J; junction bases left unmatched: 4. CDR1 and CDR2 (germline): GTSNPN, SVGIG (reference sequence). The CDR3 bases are TGTGCCTGGAGTCCCGGGACAGGGGGATACAATGAGCAGTTCTTC. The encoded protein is CAWSPGTGGYNEQFF.

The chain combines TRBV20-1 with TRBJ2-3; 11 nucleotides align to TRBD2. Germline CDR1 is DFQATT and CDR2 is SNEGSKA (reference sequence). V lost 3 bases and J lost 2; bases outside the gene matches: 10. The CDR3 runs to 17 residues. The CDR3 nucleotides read TGCAGTGCTAGTAAAATAGCGGGAGGGTCAGTCACAGATACGCAGTATTTT. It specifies CSASKIAGGSVTDTQYF.

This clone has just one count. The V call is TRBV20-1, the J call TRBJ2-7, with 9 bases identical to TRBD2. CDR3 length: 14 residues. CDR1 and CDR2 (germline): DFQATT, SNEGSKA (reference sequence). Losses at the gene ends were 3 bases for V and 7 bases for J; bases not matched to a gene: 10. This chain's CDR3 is CSASTGTSREEQYF. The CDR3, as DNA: TGCAGTGCTAGTACCGGGACTAGCAGAGAGGAGCAGTACTTC.

CDR3 in amino acids: CASSTDPGLVSREQFF. The CDR3 bases are TGTGCCAGCAGTACAGATCCGGGACTAGTGTCCCGTGAGCAGTTCTTC. This chain links TRBV27 with TRBJ2-1; TRBD2 aligns across 8 bases. This CDR3 has 16 amino acids. V lost 5 bases, J lost 9 bases, and 15 bases stayed unmatched. The germline gives CDR1 MNHEY, CDR2 SMNVEV (reference sequence).

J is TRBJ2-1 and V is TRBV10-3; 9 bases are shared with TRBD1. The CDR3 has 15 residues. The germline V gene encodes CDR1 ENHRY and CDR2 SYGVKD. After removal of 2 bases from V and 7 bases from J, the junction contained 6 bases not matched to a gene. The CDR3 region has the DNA TGTGCCATCAGTGAGGGGACAGGGTTGCGAAATGAGCAGTTCTTC. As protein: CAISEGTGLRNEQFF.

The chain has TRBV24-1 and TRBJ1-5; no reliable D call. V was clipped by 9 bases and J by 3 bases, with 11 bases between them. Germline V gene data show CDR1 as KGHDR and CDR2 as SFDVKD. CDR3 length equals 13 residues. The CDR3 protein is CATRPDNNQPQHF. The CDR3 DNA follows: TGTGCCACCCGCCCAGACAACAATCAGCCCCAGCATTTT.

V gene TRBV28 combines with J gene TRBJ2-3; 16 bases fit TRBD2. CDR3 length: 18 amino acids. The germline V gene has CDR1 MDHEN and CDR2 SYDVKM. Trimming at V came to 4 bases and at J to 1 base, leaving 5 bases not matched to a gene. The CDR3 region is CASSSGTSGRAGTDTQYF. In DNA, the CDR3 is TGTGCCAGCAGTTCGGGGACTAGCGGGAGGGCCGGCACAGATACGCAGTATTTT.

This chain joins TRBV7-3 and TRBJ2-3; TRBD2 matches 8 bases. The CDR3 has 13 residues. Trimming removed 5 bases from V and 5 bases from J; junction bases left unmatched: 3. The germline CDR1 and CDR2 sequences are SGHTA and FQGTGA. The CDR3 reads CASSASGGDTQYF. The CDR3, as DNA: TGTGCCAGCAGCGCAAGCGGGGGAGATACGCAGTATTTT.